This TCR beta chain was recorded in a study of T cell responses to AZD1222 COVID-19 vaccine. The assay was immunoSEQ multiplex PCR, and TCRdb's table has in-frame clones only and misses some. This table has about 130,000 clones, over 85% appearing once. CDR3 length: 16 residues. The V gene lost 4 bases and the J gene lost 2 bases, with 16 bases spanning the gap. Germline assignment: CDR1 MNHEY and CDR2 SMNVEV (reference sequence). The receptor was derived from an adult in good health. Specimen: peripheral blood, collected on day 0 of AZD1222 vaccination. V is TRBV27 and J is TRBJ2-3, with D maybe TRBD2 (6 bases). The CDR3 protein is CASSSQAGPNTDTQYF. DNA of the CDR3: TGTGCCAGCAGTTCCCAAGCGGGTCCCAACACAGATACGCAGTATTTT.